A single sample is the source of the 23 T cell receptor beta chains below, sequenced in a study of vaccination and CD4 T cells after COVID-19. Scientists ran DNA taken from cultured CD4+ T cells through the Oncomine TCR Beta short-read assay for sequencing. Genomic DNA was isolated from cultured CD4+ T cells. TCRdb re-called the PCR reads with MiXCR, one entry per CDR3 protein. The sample holds about 10,000 distinct CDR3 sequences, about 30% seen once. No cognate antigen is known for these TCRs. Indicated treatment: roughly 10-day PBMC culture with coronavirus spike peptide pools or control peptides (ViraFEST assay). From the unexposed donor, CD4+ T cells were collected ahead of the COVID-19 pandemic (2011-2018). The specimen sequenced was CD4+ T cells from blood, cultured in vitro. The receptors stem from a human donor in good health.

The chain employs TRBV19 and TRBJ1-5; D uncertain. Looked up from germline, CDR1 is LNHDA and CDR2 is SQIVND (reference sequence). V lost 9 bases to trimming and J lost 7 bases, with 19 bases between them. The length of the CDR3 is 14 residues. The CDR3 nucleotides read TGTGCCAGAAGGTCTGACCGGGCGGGGCAGCCCCAGCATTTT. Residues: CARRSDRAGQPQHF.

The CDR3 DNA is TGCGCCAGCAGCCAGGGGACAGGGGGTTTGAACACTGAAGCTTTCTTT. Translating it yields CASSQGTGGLNTEAFF. V usage is TRBV4-3 and J usage is TRBJ1-1; 11 bases line up with TRBD1. Trimming at V came to 3 bases and at J to 0 bases, leaving 3 bases not matched to a gene. Germline V CDR1 and CDR2: LGHNA, YSLEER. This CDR3 spans 16 amino acids.

This clonotype was counted only a few times. The rearrangement uses TRBV6-2 or TRBV6-3 and TRBJ2-7; a possible D gene is TRBD2 (5 bases). This CDR3 comprises 13 residues. Trimming took off 11 bases at V and 0 bases at J, with 14 bases between the two ends. Germline V gives CDR1 MNHEY, CDR2 SVGEGT. Written as DNA, the CDR3 is TGTGCCGGGAGCTGGGAGAACTCCTACGAGCAGTACTTC. This gives the protein CAGSWENSYEQYF.

The chain joins TRBV6-5 to TRBJ1-3; 12 nucleotides agree with TRBD1. CDR1 is MNHEY and CDR2 is SVGAGI in the germline V gene. The CDR3 covers 18 residues. V was clipped by 2 bases and J by 3 bases; unmatched bases: 8. In nucleotides, the CDR3 is TGTGCCAGCAGTTACCGCGGGACAGGGGGCAGGAGTGGAAACACCATATATTTT. Translating it yields CASSYRGTGGRSGNTIYF.

The table lists this clonotype with a few counts. This chain joins TRBV7-2 and TRBJ2-7; D is uncertain. Trimming shortened V by 3 bases and J by 5 bases, and 8 bases separated the two germline ends. The V gene's germline CDR1 is SGHTA and CDR2 FQGNSA. The CDR3 extends over 12 amino acids. This CDR3 is CASSFFQDEQYF. The CDR3 region has the DNA TGTGCCAGCAGCTTTTTCCAAGACGAGCAGTACTTC. Variable domain in full (rest from reference TRBV7-2 and TRBJ2-7): GAGVSQSPSNKVTEKGKDVELRCDPISGHTALYWYRQSLGQGLEFLIYFQGNSAPDKSGLPSDRFSAERTGGSVSTLTIQRTQQEDSAVYLCASSFFQDEQYFGPGTRLTVT.

This rearrangement joins TRBV27 to TRBJ2-5; 9 bases are shared with TRBD2. The CDR3 loop spans 14 amino acids. In germline, CDR1 is MNHEY, CDR2 SMNVEV (reference sequence). V was pared by 3 bases and J by 2 bases, with 1 base of the junction left unmatched. The chain's CDR3 is CASSFLAGQETQYF. The CDR3 DNA reads TGTGCCAGCAGTTTTCTAGCGGGGCAAGAGACCCAGTACTTC.

This chain links TRBV19 with TRBJ2-7; 12 bases align to TRBD2. The CDR3 runs to 18 residues. Germline CDR1 LNHDA, CDR2 SQIVND (reference sequence). The J segment lost 3 bases and the V segment lost 5 bases, leaving 14 bases of the junction unmatched. As DNA, the CDR3 is TGTGCCAGTAGTCCGAGTGGGAGACTAGCGGGAGCTGGCTACGAGCAGTACTTC. Translated, it gives CASSPSGRLAGAGYEQYF.

The chain employs TRBV6-2 or TRBV6-3 and TRBJ2-7; no clear D. Germline-derived CDR1 and CDR2 are MNHEY and SVGEGT. There are 16 residues in the CDR3. The germline V and J ends were trimmed by 7 bases and 2 bases, with 21 bases remaining between them. The CDR3 DNA follows: TGTGCCAGCACGTCATGGCGGCTCTCGGCAACCTACGAGCAGTACTTC. Translated, it gives CASTSWRLSATYEQYF.

V is TRBV24-1 and J is TRBJ2-3, with 10 bases lining up with TRBD2. CDR1 is KGHDR and CDR2 is SFDVKD in the germline V gene. The CDR3 runs 16 residues. The V gene end was trimmed by 2 bases and the J gene end by 2 bases; junction bases not matched to a gene: 3. The CDR3 DNA sequence: TGTGCCACCAGTGATTGGACTAGCGGTGTCACAGATACGCAGTATTTT. Its protein product is CATSDWTSGVTDTQYF.

The CDR3 DNA reads as TGCAGTGCTGCAACTACTAGCGGGTCCGACGAGCAGTACTTC. Protein product: CSAATTSGSDEQYF. The chain couples TRBV20-1 to TRBJ2-7, with TRBD2 identical over 9 bases. The CDR3 is 14 amino acids. Germline V gives CDR1 DFQATT, CDR2 SNEGSKA (reference sequence). With V trimmed by 5 bases and J by 5 bases, 10 bases remained unmatched.

The table lists this clonotype with a few counts. The gene calls are TRBV28 and TRBJ1-1, with D uncertain. Germline CDR1 and CDR2: MDHEN and SYDVKM. CDR3 length equals 15 residues. Deletions cut 2 bases from V and 1 base from J, with 11 bases between. The CDR3 is CASSLGRRRNTEAFF. The CDR3 nucleotides are TGTGCCAGCAGTTTAGGTCGGCGTCGGAACACTGAAGCTTTCTTT.

The chain joins TRBV7-9 to TRBJ2-7; 7 bases are shared with TRBD1. The V gene end was trimmed by 2 bases and the J gene end by 3 bases; junction bases not matched to a gene: 10. The CDR3 has 16 residues. Germline V CDR1 and CDR2: SEHNR, FQNEAQ (reference sequence). The CDR3 reads CASSLRPIGTVYEQYF. CDR3 in DNA: TGTGCCAGCAGCTTAAGGCCGATCGGGACAGTCTACGAGCAGTACTTC.

Here the CDR3 reads CASSLKGAANYGYTF. Written as DNA, the CDR3 is TGTGCCAGTAGTCTAAAGGGAGCAGCTAACTATGGCTACACCTTC. The V call is TRBV19, the J call TRBJ1-2, with unresolved D. The V end was cut by 5 bases, the J end by 0 bases, with 13 bases between. Germline V lookup: CDR1 LNHDA, CDR2 SQIVND (reference sequence). The CDR3 extends over 15 amino acids.

The chain couples TRBV7-3 to TRBJ2-5; tentative D call: TRBD2 (6 bases). With 3 bases removed from V and 4 bases from J, the gap between germline ends came to 9 bases. CDR1 and CDR2 (germline): SGHTA, FQGTGA. The CDR3 is 13 residues long. CDR3 region: CASSFGAGETQYF. Here the CDR3 DNA reads TGTGCCAGCAGCTTTGGAGCGGGAGAGACCCAGTACTTC. Full variable domain (missing parts from reference TRBV7-3 and TRBJ2-5): GAGVSQTPSNKVTEKGKYVELRCDPISGHTALYWYRQSLGQGPEFLIYFQGTGAADDSGLPNDRFFAVRPEGSVSTLKIQRTERGDSAVYLCASSFGAGETQYFGPGTRLLVL.

The V and J genes are TRBV27 and TRBJ2-1; 8 bases line up with TRBD1. The V and J ends lost 6 bases and 0 bases, in that order; junction bases with no gene match: 7. There are 16 residues in the CDR3. In germline, CDR1 is MNHEY, CDR2 SMNVEV (reference sequence). The CDR3 protein is CASRDRASSSYNEQFF. The CDR3 bases are TGTGCCAGCAGGGACAGGGCCTCGAGCTCCTACAATGAGCAGTTCTTC.

In this sample, this clonotype turned up a few times. The V and J genes are TRBV6-5 and TRBJ2-7, with D possibly called TRBD1 or TRBD2 (5 bases each). V lost 2 bases to trimming and J lost 2 bases, with 7 bases between them. The CDR3 is 13 residues long. Germline V lookup: CDR1 MNHEY, CDR2 SVGAGI. The CDR3 region is CASSYGTTYEQYF. The CDR3 nucleotides read TGTGCCAGCAGTTACGGGACGACCTACGAGCAGTACTTC.

This clonotype turned up a few times. V and J are TRBV2 and TRBJ2-3; 11 nucleotides align to TRBD2. CDR1 and CDR2 (germline): SNHLY, FYNNEI. The CDR3 sequence is 16 residues long. V lost 6 bases, J lost 0 bases, and 5 bases stayed unmatched. CDR3 loop: CASRRLAGGSTDTQYF. As DNA, the CDR3 is TGTGCCAGCAGACGTTTAGCGGGAGGGAGCACAGATACGCAGTATTTT.

This clonotype was picked up a small number of times. V usage is TRBV27 and J usage is TRBJ1-3, with no clear D. This CDR3 has 13 residues. The V gene's germline CDR1 is MNHEY and CDR2 SMNVEV (reference sequence). V was pared by 8 bases and J by 6 bases, with 14 bases between. CDR3 region: CASFNPPLNTIYF. The CDR3 DNA sequence: TGTGCCAGCTTTAACCCGCCACTAAACACCATATATTTT.

The gene calls are TRBV29-1 and TRBJ2-3; D call uncertain. The germline V gene has CDR1 SQVTM and CDR2 ANQGSEA. The germline V and J ends were trimmed by 8 bases and 2 bases, with 14 bases remaining between them. The CDR3 is 13 amino acids. In DNA form, the CDR3 reads TGCAGCTCCCGACGCCCCTCCACAGATACGCAGTATTTT. Its protein product is CSSRRPSTDTQYF.

The V gene is TRBV2, the J gene TRBJ2-2; D possibly corresponds to TRBD2 (6 bases). V gave up 7 bases and J gave up 6 bases, with 15 bases separating them. The CDR3 is 14 amino acids. The V gene's germline CDR1 is SNHLY and CDR2 FYNNEI. The CDR3 loop is CASTLTRRAGELFF. The DNA of the CDR3 is TGTGCCAGCACCCTGACACGGAGGGCCGGGGAGCTGTTTTTT.

This chain joins TRBV30 and TRBJ1-2; a possible D gene is TRBD1 (6 bases). There are 15 residues in the CDR3. Germline lookup yields CDR1 GTSNPN and CDR2 SVGIG (reference sequence). Trimming removed 1 base from V and 8 bases from J, with 20 bases in between. The chain's CDR3 is CAWSGAGGGRGGYTF. The CDR3 nucleotides are TGTGCCTGGAGTGGGGCAGGTGGGGGCCGAGGAGGCTACACCTTC. Combining the CDR3 with reference TRBV30 and TRBJ1-2 gives the whole variable domain SQTIHQWPATLVQPVGSPLSLECTVEGTSNPNLYWYRQAAGRGLQLLFYSVGIGQISSEVPQNLSASRPQDRQFILSSKKLLLSDSGFYLCAWSGAGGGRGGYTFGSGTRLTVV.

This clonotype is medium-sized (0.01 to 0.1%) by share. The rearrangement links TRBV20-1 to TRBJ1-5; D is uncertain. The CDR3 extends over 14 amino acids. V was pared by 3 bases and J by 0 bases, with 9 bases between. CDR1 is DFQATT and CDR2 is SNEGSKA in the germline V gene (reference sequence). The CDR3 DNA reads as TGCAGTGCTAGTTCCGGTTATAGCAATCAGCCCCAGCATTTT. Residues: CSASSGYSNQPQHF.

The gene calls are TRBV6-2 or TRBV6-3 and TRBJ2-1, with 10 bases aligning to TRBD2. Per the germline V gene, CDR1 is MNHEY and CDR2 is SVGEGT. V shed 5 bases, J shed 10 bases, and the junction held 14 bases outside the gene matches. There are 16 residues in the CDR3. The CDR3 sequence is CASSPRWLAGDEEQFF. The CDR3 coding sequence is TGTGCCAGCAGTCCAAGATGGCTAGCGGGAGATGAGGAGCAGTTCTTC.